This entry concerns a single T cell receptor beta chain. This record comes from a study of CD8 T cells in Susac syndrome. An input of roughly 0.5 to 1 ug of RNA was subjected to reverse transcription using random hexamers. Amplification of TCR beta CDR3 across 54 Vbeta and 13 Jbeta was performed with immunoSEQ multiplex PCR. MiXCR was run by TCRdb on the immunoSEQ multiplex PCR reads, yielding one entry per CDR3 protein. The data contain 150,000 or so distinct CDR3 sequences, about 93% of them seen just once; the ten biggest clones take up over 0.12%. The CDR3 is 11 amino acids. Germline V CDR1 and CDR2: MNHEY, SVGEGT. The germline V and J ends were trimmed by 2 bases and 10 bases, with 7 bases remaining between them. Sequencing of TCR beta was performed on blood CD8+ T cells and on blood CD4+ T cells.

The TCR originated in a human donor in good health. The sequencing input was CD4+ T cells from PBMCs. This chain joins TRBV6-2 or TRBV6-3 and TRBJ2-3, with a weak D call TRBD2 (5 bases). The CDR3 DNA is TGTGCCAGCAGTTACGGCGGGTCGCAGTATTTT. This sequence encodes CASSYGGSQYF.